The source of this T cell receptor (beta chain) is a study of identical twins. Study-wide points: Models underestimated TCR alpha sharing (out-of-frame) in monozygotic twins. With beta out-of-frame sequences, excess sharing by twins was weaker.

This clonotype was seen many times. Antigen: not known. TCRdb re-called the 5' RACE reads with MiXCR, one entry per CDR3 protein. The sample consists of hundreds of thousands of distinct CDR3 sequences, 5.5% to 7% of them appearing once. There are 18 residues in the CDR3. V shed 7 bases, J shed 0 bases, and the junction held 14 bases outside the gene matches. Germline V lookup: CDR1 MDHEN, CDR2 SYDVKM. These data also featured in a second study, about yellow fever vaccine responses in identical twins.

This sequence was found in a woman aged 18-29 years in good health. The J gene is TRBJ2-1, the V gene TRBV28, with 8 bases aligning to TRBD2. The specimen sequenced was memory (CD45RO+) T cells sorted from blood. CDR3 amino acids: CASKSGGIPISSYNEQFF. CDR3 nucleotide sequence: TGTGCCAGCAAGTCGGGAGGGATCCCCATCAGCTCCTACAATGAGCAGTTCTTC.